The clone carrying this TCR beta chain was observed a few times. What it binds is unknown. CDR1 and CDR2 (germline): GTSNPN, SVGIG (reference sequence). This CDR3 region has 12 residues. These data originate in a study of post-analysis software for immune sequencing data. Regarding the study as a whole: Compared with controls, patients showed significantly lower normalized Chao1 diversity. Among five TRBV segments more frequent in patients than controls were TRBV5-6, TRBV5-1 and TRBV20-1. Same-batch samples co-clustered strongly by F measure.

Incorporated into the TCR beta cDNA libraries were unique molecular identifiers, which served to reduce PCR and sequencing biases. There were roughly 0.95 to 10 million T cells, and about 500,000 cDNA molecules came from them. TCRdb passed the PCR reads through MiXCR, listing each CDR3 protein once. Here the sample spans 350,000 to 450,000 distinct CDR3 sequences, approximately 39% being singletons. Sequencing was carried out using blood. V gene TRBV30 combines with J gene TRBJ2-5; weak D call: TRBD2 (5 bases). The J call may be mistaken, given a closer DNA end match to TRBJ2-7. This receptor was obtained from a girl aged 2 to 10 with multiple sclerosis. The CDR3 DNA reads as TGTGCCTGGGATCGCGGCAGCGGCGAGCAGTACTTC. It specifies CAWDRGSGEQYF.